These T cell receptor beta chains were read from a single sample in a study of T cells in Graves' hyperthyroidism and ophthalmopathy. TCRdb re-called the multiplex PCR reads with MiXCR, one entry per CDR3 protein. The sample shows hundreds of thousands of distinct CDR3 sequences, 14% of them seen only once. The sample was blood. These receptors came from a woman between 50 and 59 years old with Graves' ophthalmopathy. Both conserved end residues are part of each CDR3. D genes are given only for firm matches. Not every row has a clone size; where given, it reads once, few, many or a size class.

-	-	TRBJ2-4	TRBV5-1	CASSLQAGLAKNIQYF	TGCGCCAGCAGCTTGCAAGCAGGGCTAGCCAAAAACATTCAGTACTTC
-	many	TRBJ1-5	TRBV2	CASSEVIGNQPQHF	TGTGCCAGCAGTGAAGTGATCGGCAATCAGCCCCAGCATTTT
-	-	TRBJ1-5	TRBV4-2	CASSQPRTAQAQHF	TGTGCCAGCAGCCAACCTCGGACGGCCCAGGCCCAGCATTTT
-	few	TRBJ1-2	TRBV5-1	CASSLGSGLYGYTF	TGCGCCAGCAGCTTGGGTTCAGGGCTTTATGGCTACACCTTC
TRBD1	many	TRBJ1-5	TRBV12-3/TRBV12-4	CASSHHRGFDSNQPQHF	TGTGCCAGCAGTCATCACAGGGGATTCGATAGCAATCAGCCCCAGCATTTT
-	-	TRBJ2-1	TRBV29-1	CSVEYEQFF	TGCAGCGTTGAATACGAGCAGTTCTTC
TRBD1	few	TRBJ2-1	TRBV7-3	CASSQVGTAYNEQFF	TGCGCCAGCAGCCAAGTGGGGACAGCCTACAATGAGCAGTTCTTC
-	few	TRBJ1-1	TRBV25-1	CASSDRGVQSMNTEAFF	TGTGCCAGCAGTGATAGGGGTGTACAGTCGATGAACACTGAAGCTTTCTTT
-	many	TRBJ1-1	TRBV4-3	CASSQDRNTEAFF	TGTGCCAGCAGCCAAGACAGGAACACTGAAGCTTTCTTT
TRBD1	few	TRBJ1-1	TRBV20-1	CSARDWGQGAAEAFF	TGCAGTGCTAGAGATTGGGGACAGGGGGCCGCTGAAGCTTTCTTT
TRBD1	many	TRBJ1-1	TRBV6-1	CASSELGGQGIGAFF	TGTGCCAGCAGTGAATTAGGGGGACAGGGGATTGGAGCTTTCTTT
-	few	TRBJ1-6	TRBV7-2	CASSPGALRSPLHF	TGTGCCAGCAGCCCCGGAGCTTTGAGGTCACCCCTCCACTTT
-	many	TRBJ1-1	TRBV12-3/TRBV12-4	CASRRGAMNTEAFF	TGTGCCAGCAGGCGGGGGGCCATGAACACTGAAGCTTTCTTT
TRBD2	many	TRBJ2-1	TRBV20-1	CSARVGLAGGNEQFF	TGCAGTGCTAGAGTCGGACTAGCGGGAGGAAATGAGCAGTTCTTC
TRBD1	few	TRBJ1-6	TRBV9	CASSVGGQSSYNSPLHF	TGTGCCAGCAGCGTAGGGGGACAGAGCTCCTATAATTCACCCCTCCACTTT
-	many	TRBJ2-5	TRBV6-2/TRBV6-3	CASMGSSQETQYF	TGTGCCAGCATGGGCAGTAGTCAAGAGACCCAGTACTTC
-	many	TRBJ2-7	TRBV19	CASSGKQTYEQYF	TGTGCCAGTAGCGGGAAACAAACCTACGAGCAGTACTTC
-	many	TRBJ2-3	TRBV7-2	CASSLGLERFTDTQYF	TGTGCCAGCAGCTTAGGCCTTGAGCGGTTCACAGATACGCAGTATTTT
TRBD1	-	TRBJ1-2	TRBV14	CASSRSVRADRANYGYTF	TGTGCCAGCAGCCGAAGTGTACGGGCGGACAGGGCCAACTATGGCTACACCTTC
-	-	TRBJ1-5	TRBV6-5	CASSYGGAGNQPQHF	TGTGCCAGCAGTTACGGGGGGGCAGGCAATCAGCCCCAGCATTTT
-	many	TRBJ1-5	TRBV7-9	CASSFRDGKPQHF	TGTGCCAGCAGCTTTAGGGATGGGAAGCCCCAGCATTTT
-	many	TRBJ2-3	TRBV28	CASSPRKQGGSTDTQYF	TGTGCCAGCAGTCCTAGAAAACAGGGTGGGAGCACAGATACGCAGTATTTT
-	many	TRBJ2-7	TRBV18	CASSPTLGQTYEQYF	TGTGCCAGCTCACCAACGCTAGGACAAACCTACGAGCAGTACTTC
-	-	TRBJ2-5	TRBV6-5	CASSYSELTGAEGTQYF	TGTGCCAGCAGTTACTCGGAGTTGACCGGGGCGGAAGGGACCCAGTACTTC